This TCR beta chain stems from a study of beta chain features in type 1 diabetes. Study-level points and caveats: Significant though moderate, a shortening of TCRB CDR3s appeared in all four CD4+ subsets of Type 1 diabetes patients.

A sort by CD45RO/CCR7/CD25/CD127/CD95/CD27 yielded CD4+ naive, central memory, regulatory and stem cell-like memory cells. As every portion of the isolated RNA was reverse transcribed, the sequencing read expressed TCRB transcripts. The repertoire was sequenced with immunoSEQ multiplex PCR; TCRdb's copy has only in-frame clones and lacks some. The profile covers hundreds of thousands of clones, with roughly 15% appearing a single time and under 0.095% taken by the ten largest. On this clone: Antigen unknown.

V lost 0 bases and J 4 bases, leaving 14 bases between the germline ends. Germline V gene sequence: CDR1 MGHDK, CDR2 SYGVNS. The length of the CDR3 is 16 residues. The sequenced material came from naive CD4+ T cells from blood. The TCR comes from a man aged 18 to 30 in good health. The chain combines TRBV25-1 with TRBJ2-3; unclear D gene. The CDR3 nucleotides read TGTGCCAGCAGTGAATATACGGCCCTAGGAGCAGATACGCAGTATTTT. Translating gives CASSEYTALGADTQYF.